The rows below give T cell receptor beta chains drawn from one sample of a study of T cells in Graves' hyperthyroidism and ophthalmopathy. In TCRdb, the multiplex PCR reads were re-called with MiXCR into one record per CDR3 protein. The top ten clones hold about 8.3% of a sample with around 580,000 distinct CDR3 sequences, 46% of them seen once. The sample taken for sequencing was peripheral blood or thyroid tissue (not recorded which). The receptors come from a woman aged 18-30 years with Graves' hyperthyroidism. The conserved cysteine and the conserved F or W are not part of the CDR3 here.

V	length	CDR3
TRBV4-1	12	ASSQVPPWAEAF
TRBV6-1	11	ASSEATAYEQY
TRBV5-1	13	ASSLAPQGSYEQY
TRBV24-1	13	ATSDPQGPNTEAF
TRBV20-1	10	SAKAGFYEQY
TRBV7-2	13	ASSPGTSGSGEQF
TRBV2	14	ASDTLAGSSYNEQF
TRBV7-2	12	ASSLYSGPGGYT
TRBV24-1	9	ATSDTFEQY
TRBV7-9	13	ASSLVTGTNEKLF
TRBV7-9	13	ASSLPGQSDTEAF
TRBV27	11	ASSLEEDTEAF
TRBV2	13	ASRDTPGLEETQY
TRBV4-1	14	ASSQPASRGTGELF
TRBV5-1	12	ASSQGDSNEPQH
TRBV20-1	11	SARSGLAETQY
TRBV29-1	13	SSLRTSGSTYEQY
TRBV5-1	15	ASSLALGRERTGELF
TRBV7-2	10	ARGSSQETQY
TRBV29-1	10	SVIPGNTEAF
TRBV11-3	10	ASSGPAYEQY
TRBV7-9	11	ASGPTRDNEQY
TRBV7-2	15	ASSRDREGGYTGELF
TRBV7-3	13	ASSRTSGYYNEQF
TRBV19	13	ASSIVSGAQETQY
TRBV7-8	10	ASSLENTEAF
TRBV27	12	ASSLFRGLETQY
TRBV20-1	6	SATGYT
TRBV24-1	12	ATGTGTGRQTQY
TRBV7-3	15	ASSPGTSVGGAGELF
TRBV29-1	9	SSVANTEAF
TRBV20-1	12	SARIPVSTYGYT
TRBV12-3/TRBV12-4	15	ASTVDRVSPVNTEAF
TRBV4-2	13	ASSQAAGGQETQY
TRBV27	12	ASSSVRLRDEQY
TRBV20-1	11	SAPTSGAYEQY
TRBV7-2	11	ASSPGPQETQY